This T cell receptor beta chain was observed in a study of spatial heterogeneity in lung cancer (dated by TCRdb to 2018 to 2020). Concerning the study at large: Beta-chain transcripts were consistently detected in greater numbers than alpha-chain transcripts, which likely reflected higher beta-chain transcript abundance. In tumor regions, TCR transcript counts showed a strong correlation with a T cell transcriptional module score from matched bulk RNA-seq. In the raw uncorrected reads, each unique combination of TCR and UMI appeared on average more than ten times. Both alpha and beta chains were TCR-sequenced in samples taken at surgery, namely 220 tumor regions, around 61 matched nontumor lung samples and just over 55 PBMC samples. Nonsynonymous mutation counts, determined by whole-exome sequencing of tumor tissue, were related to TCR repertoire features. TCR alpha and beta repertoires were quantitatively compared across multiple tumor regions, matched nontumor lung and blood in non-small cell lung cancer.

General conclusions and limits of the study: TCR-seq coverage of tumor T cells was estimated at only around 7% for alpha chains and 13% for beta chains. Confirming at a functional level the hypothesis that regional TCRs recognize regional mutations was considered to require additional single-cell paired TCR alpha and beta sequencing. The tumor nonsynonymous mutation count correlated with the number of expanded alpha and beta TCRs within the tumor. The count of ubiquitous expanded TCRs correlated with the count of ubiquitous nonsynonymous mutations, and the count of regional expanded TCRs correlated with the count of regional nonsynonymous mutations.

This clonotype has at least ten counts. Its antigen is currently not known. The input lacks base qualities; no much larger clone sits a single base away. Receptor libraries were prepared by 5' RACE. Reads for this sample came from a NextSeq 500. The TCR library protocol attached a unique molecular identifier to each TCR cDNA molecule to allow correction of PCR and sequencing errors. From the authors' description of their analysis: Decombinator tools were used for TCR identification, UMI-based error correction and CDR3 extraction. Expanded TCRs were defined as those above a frequency of 2 per 1,000, corresponding to the top 1% of the tumor frequency distribution. Expanded tumor TCRs were classed as regional if statistically deemed absent (corrected P<0.05) from at least one tumor region, otherwise ubiquitous. Each repertoire was subsampled 100 times to 5,000 TCRs, after which Renyi diversity was computed with the R vegan package. To build CDR3 similarity networks, amino acid triplet string-kernel similarity was used, and CDR3s were connected when their pairwise similarity was above 0.82. The public sequencing data were trimmed at Q25 with fastp and processed into clonotypes with MiXCR by TCRdb, which kept only in-frame beta chains. Each entry merges the rows of one CDR3 protein and shows their most common DNA and genes. The V and J calls follow TCRdb's processing rather than the paper's. The sample table records about 27,000 distinct CDR3 sequences; more than 5.5% of these occur just once. The biggest ten clones account for more than 20% of the sample.

The intended sense of this specimen's time point label: sample taken at primary tumor resection. Samples were obtained from around 72 patients with early-stage, untreated non-small cell lung cancer from the lung TRACERx cohort. Whole RNA extracted from tumor and nontumor lung tissue, or from cryopreserved PBMC samples, was used for TCR sequencing without cell sorting. Patients were selected for TCR sequencing only if sufficient RNA was available from at least two tumor regions. Before selection, tumor and adjacent nontumor lung specimens were reviewed by a lung pathologist. The junction shows trimming of 3 bases on V and 6 bases on J, plus 15 bases between the germline ends. As encoded in the germline V gene, CDR1 is MDHEN while CDR2 is SYDVKM. Reading from cysteine to phenylalanine, the CDR3 counts 14 amino acids. Only CDR3 DNA remains: 42 bases, in frame from the first base.

The chain couples TRBV28 to TRBJ2-7; 6 matching bases give a weak D call of TRBD1. The source material was lung tumor tissue, sampled at surgery. The clonotype comes from a male donor with early-stage non-small cell lung cancer. At the DNA level, the sequence is TGTGCCAGCAGTTTTGTCCAGGGGTATGGCGAGCAGTACTTC. Its amino acids are CASSFVQGYGEQYF.